This T cell receptor beta chain was identified in a study of control samples from healthy donors and cancer patients. This clone has just a few counts. Trimming took off 5 bases at V and 2 bases at J, with 14 bases between the two ends. There are 16 residues in the CDR3. The germline V gene encodes CDR1 SGHRS and CDR2 YFSETQ. Produced via immunoSEQ multiplex PCR; TCRdb's table is partial and in-frame only. The repertoire holds 210,000 or so clones, with roughly nine tenths as singletons. Sequenced input: blood. The TCR originated in a man younger than 40 in good health. V gene TRBV5-1 combines with J gene TRBJ1-6, with unresolved D. Written as DNA, the CDR3 is TGCGCCAGCAGTACAGCCCCGGGGACCTATAATTCACCCCTCCACTTT. The encoded protein is CASSTAPGTYNSPLHF.